These T cell receptor beta chains were read from a single sample in a study of T cell responses to AZD1222 COVID-19 vaccine. TCRdb keeps only in-frame clones here, not all; method: immunoSEQ multiplex PCR. The sample comprises under 100,000 clones, 90% of which are singletons, and around 5.2% rests with the top ten. The specimen was peripheral blood, collected on day 0 of AZD1222 vaccination. Receptor source: an adult in good health. The conserved cysteine and the conserved F or W are not part of the CDR3 here.

TRBJ2-5 TRBV3-1/TRBV3-2 ASSQTQAWETQY
TRBJ2-1 TRBV5-1 ASSLIGTSSDEQF
TRBJ1-6 TRBV7-9 ASSVTGTGVNSPLH
TRBJ2-2 TRBV5-1 ASSPTRTGGADTGELF
TRBJ1-1 TRBV6-2/TRBV6-3 ASSYTGQGRGTEAF
TRBJ1-1 TRBV7-6 ASSLVANTEAF
TRBJ1-2 TRBV5-8 ASSPDGYGYT
TRBJ1-1 TRBV19 ASTIVGLTTEAF
TRBJ2-7 TRBV19 ASTPDSLKTYEQY
TRBJ2-5 TRBV28 ASSSLERLSQETQY
TRBJ2-6 TRBV2 ASSFRGLDGANVLT
TRBJ1-1 TRBV14 ASSPPTGGNTEAF
TRBJ2-3 TRBV4-3 ASSQGRLAGGTQY
TRBJ1-5 TRBV2 ASSEQGAGEPQH
TRBJ1-3 TRBV6-1 ASSENHSGNTIY
TRBJ1-1 TRBV15 ATSRPGQGLVEAF
TRBJ2-7 TRBV4-1 ASSQDSGVEQY
TRBJ2-5 TRBV24-1 ATSDSPIRGQYQETQY
TRBJ2-7 TRBV28 ASIRDSGEQY
TRBJ1-6 TRBV7-8 ASSLGNRGSSPLH
TRBJ1-1 TRBV19 ASTPGNTEAF
TRBJ1-2 TRBV11-2 ASSLDTPPANYGYT
TRBJ2-3 TRBV7-2 ASSRDPARSDTQY
TRBJ1-2 TRBV2 ASIGGWGQGFYGYT
TRBJ1-5 TRBV6-2/TRBV6-3 ASSYGGSNQPQH
TRBJ2-7 TRBV7-8 ASSPGQWNSYEQY
TRBJ1-2 TRBV5-4 ASSLDRGGGYT
TRBJ1-4 TRBV15 ATSRDLTRRLF
TRBJ2-7 TRBV27 ASKRTGDYEQY
TRBJ2-3 TRBV9 ASITTRITDTQY
TRBJ1-1 TRBV5-5 ASSLQSWTANTEAF
TRBJ1-3 TRBV18 ASSPGQVSGNTIY
TRBJ2-1 TRBV2 ASSRRGAYNEQF
TRBJ2-7 TRBV7-9 ASSFGQGVYYEQY
TRBJ2-3 TRBV27 ASSPLAGLSTDTQY
TRBJ2-3 TRBV29-1 SVGQVFTDTQY
TRBJ2-2 TRBV2 ASSSRTSGGDKELF
TRBJ1-3 TRBV6-5 ASSSRGLSSGNTIY
TRBJ2-5 TRBV28 ASGTSTMKETQY
TRBJ1-1 TRBV30 AWSQMNTEAF
TRBJ2-7 TRBV3-1/TRBV3-2 ASSLRLAGGTYYEQY
TRBJ2-5 TRBV3-1/TRBV3-2 ASSQVLGRPQETQY
TRBJ1-1 TRBV18 ASSLIHRDTEAF
TRBJ1-6 TRBV6-1 ASSEFGRGTYNSPLH
TRBJ2-3 TRBV3-1/TRBV3-2 ASSQGPHGFHTQY
TRBJ2-7 TRBV2 ASSVGQVQY
TRBJ2-7 TRBV5-5 ASSLENAVAEQY
TRBJ1-2 TRBV11-2 ASSLGQKANYGYT
TRBJ1-6 TRBV4-3 ASSQGTGEKNSPLH
TRBJ2-5 TRBV12-3/TRBV12-4 ASRTGGPETQY